The 3 T cell receptor beta chains below were found in one sample sequenced in a study of identical twins. MiXCR was run by TCRdb on the 5' RACE reads, yielding one entry per CDR3 protein. The table lists 1,800,000 or so distinct CDR3 sequences, around 29% of them singletons, with about 0.27% in the top ten. Sequencing input: cord blood. These receptors were collected from a newborn girl in good health.

This sequence joins TRBV24-1 and TRBJ2-3, with D possibly matching TRBD2 (6 bases). Germline values: CDR1 KGHDR, CDR2 SFDVKD. V lost 0 bases, J lost 1 base, and 7 bases lay in between. The CDR3 runs to 15 residues. In DNA, the CDR3 is TGTGCCACCAGTGATTTGTCTAGCGGCACAGATACGCAGTATTTT. Its translation is CATSDLSSGTDTQYF.

V usage is TRBV11-1 and J usage is TRBJ2-5; the D gene could be TRBD1 or TRBD2 (5 bases each). Germline CDR1 is SGHAT and CDR2 is FQDESV (reference sequence). The CDR3 contains 15 residues. Trimming cost V 0 bases and J 5 bases, with 13 bases left between them. In DNA, the CDR3 is TGTGCCAGCAGCTTAGCGGGGACCAGCTCGGAGACCCAGTACTTC. Translated, it gives CASSLAGTSSETQYF.

V usage is TRBV6-2 or TRBV6-3 and J usage is TRBJ1-5; tentative D call: TRBD1 (5 bases). Trimming shortened V by 6 bases and J by 5 bases, and 26 bases separated the two germline ends. CDR3 length: 18 residues. Germline CDR1 reads MNHEY; CDR2 reads SVGEGT. CDR3 amino acids: CASSPLSGQAFGDQPQHF. Here the CDR3 DNA reads TGTGCCAGCAGCCCCCTATCGGGGCAGGCTTTCGGCGATCAGCCCCAGCATTTT.